The 2 T cell receptor beta chains below all came from one sample that was sequenced in a study of graft-versus-host responses after intestinal transplantation. Measured with immunoSEQ multiplex PCR; TCRdb has only the in-frame clones, and not every one. The sample holds just under 65,000 clones, 90% seen once. These receptors have no identified antigens. The specimen was unstimulated CD8+ T cells sorted from spleen or lymph node cells, collected before transplant. The receptors were sampled from a human donor who was the organ donor for an intestinal transplant.

J is TRBJ2-7 and V is TRBV27; D is perhaps TRBD1 (6 bases). V lost 5 bases to trimming and J lost 0 bases, with 8 bases between them. The germline gives CDR1 MNHEY, CDR2 SMNVEV (reference sequence). This CDR3 contains 13 residues. CDR3 sequence: CASSRDNSYEQYF. The CDR3 nucleotides are TGTGCCAGCAGTCGGGACAACTCCTACGAGCAGTACTTC.

The chain has TRBV25-1 and TRBJ1-4; D unresolved. CDR1 is MGHDK, CDR2 SYGVNS, per germline. The CDR3 consists of 17 residues. Trimming shortened V by 6 bases and J by 10 bases, and 27 bases separated the two germline ends. The CDR3 nucleotides are TGTGCCAGCAGCCCCCGGGGTGAGGGCATAATGAGAGGAAAACTGTTTTTT. This codes for CASSPRGEGIMRGKLFF.